This T cell receptor (beta chain) originates from a study of blood T cell repertoires in COVID-19. On the study more broadly: PBMCs, B-cell-depleted T cells, or T cells provided the cDNA or gDNA that made up the material.

Original data processing: Estimation of nucleated cell counts was performed using reference gene primer amplification. Produced via immunoSEQ multiplex PCR; TCRdb's table is partial and in-frame only. That table is the source of V, J and clone size, and D and trimming were worked out from the DNA. The sample lists roughly 120,000 clones, about two thirds occurring once. Germline values: CDR1 SGDLS, CDR2 YYNGEE. The CDR3 is made up of 15 amino acids. The V gene lost 0 bases and the J gene lost 3 bases, with 12 bases spanning the gap. The genes are TRBV9 and TRBJ1-2; possible D gene TRBD1, 5 bases. Sequenced input: peripheral blood. The sequence came from a human donor with acute or convalescent COVID-19. The donor label of this sample is uncertain. Written as DNA, the CDR3 is TGTGCCAGCAGCGTAGACGGAGGGGCCTACTATGGCTACACCTTC. Protein product: CASSVDGGAYYGYTF.